This T cell receptor (beta chain) emerged from a study of cytomegalovirus exposure and HLA in healthy donors. To note about this clone: What it binds is not known.

The V gene's germline CDR1 is SGHRS and CDR2 YFSETQ. The CDR3 sequence is 15 residues long. Trimming removed 4 bases at V and 8 bases at J, with 19 bases between. Whole-study results and caveats: Cytomegalovirus association was listed for around 180 TCR beta chains. Earlier findings revealed that most TCR beta V segments proved productive either about 90% or about 30% of the time.

The PCR made use of 60 Vbeta and 13 Jbeta primers. The data were produced by immunoSEQ multiplex PCR, yet TCRdb's version contains in-frame clones alone and is incomplete. The repertoire holds under 200,000 clones, with 86% as singletons. The material sequenced was PBMCs. The sequence was obtained from a woman aged 25-40 years in good health and CMV-seronegative. V usage is TRBV5-1 and J usage is TRBJ2-1; tentative D call: TRBD2 (6 bases). This CDR3 reads CASSIRDFLIDEQFF. CDR3 DNA sequence: TGCGCCAGCAGCATCCGGGACTTCCTTATTGATGAGCAGTTCTTC.